Shown below are 14 T cell receptor beta chains from a single sample sequenced in a study of beta chain features in type 1 diabetes. Sequencing targeted expressed TCRB transcripts, as all isolated RNA had been reverse transcribed. Here immunoSEQ multiplex PCR was the method, and the copy in TCRdb shows in-frame clones only, minus some. The sample lists 250,000 to 300,000 clones, approximately 8% seen once, with about 0.93% in the top ten. Sequenced input: central memory CD4+ T cells from blood. The receptors derive from a woman under 30 in good health.

The genes are TRBV7-9 and TRBJ2-7; D may be TRBD1 (6 bases). This CDR3 is built from 13 residues. From germline, CDR1 is SEHNR and CDR2 FQNEAQ (reference sequence). V lost 5 bases and J lost 6, with 14 bases in between. CDR3 nucleotide sequence: TGTGCCAGCAGCCGAGCGGCCAGGGGCGAGCAGTACTTC. Residues: CASSRAARGEQYF.

This clone came up a few times. The rearrangement uses TRBV7-9 and TRBJ2-1, with a weak D call TRBD2 (5 bases). Per germline, CDR1 SEHNR and CDR2 FQNEAQ (reference sequence). V was cut by 0 bases and J by 4 bases, with 10 bases left in between. This CDR3 region has 15 residues. The CDR3 bases are TGTGCCAGCAGCTTAGCGGGAGTGCCATACAATGAGCAGTTCTTC. This sequence encodes CASSLAGVPYNEQFF.

Regarding this clone: The same CDR3 can be traced to other DNA sequences in this sample. This rearrangement joins TRBV5-1 to TRBJ1-6, with TRBD1 as a possible D gene (5 bases). Germline CDR1 and CDR2: SGHRS and YFSETQ. The CDR3 runs 14 residues. V was trimmed by 0 bases and J by 5 bases, leaving 6 bases between them. DNA of the CDR3: TGCGCCAGCAGCTTGGGACAGAATAATTCACCCCTCCACTTT. Translating it yields CASSLGQNNSPLHF.

Only a few counts were recorded for this clone. V usage is TRBV7-9 and J usage is TRBJ2-2, with unresolved D. V dropped 5 bases and J dropped 5 bases, with 6 bases sitting between them. Germline CDR1 and CDR2: SEHNR and FQNEAQ (reference sequence). This CDR3 has 12 amino acids. The chain's CDR3 is CASSPLTGELFF. The CDR3 nucleotides read TGTGCCAGCAGCCCCCTGACCGGGGAGCTGTTTTTT.

This clone has more than one count but fewer than ten. CDR3 sequence: CASSGQYYNEQFF. The CDR3, as DNA: TGTGCCAGCAGCGGACAGTACTACAATGAGCAGTTCTTC. This rearrangement joins TRBV2 to TRBJ2-1; D is possibly TRBD1 (6 bases). Trimming cost V 6 bases and J 3 bases, with 9 bases left between them. This CDR3 region has 13 residues. From germline, CDR1 is SNHLY and CDR2 FYNNEI.

This clone was detected a few times. The chain links TRBV28 to TRBJ1-5; TRBD1 matches at 8 bases. Germline V CDR1 and CDR2: MDHEN, SYDVKM. The CDR3 is 14 residues long. With 6 bases clipped from V and 6 bases from J, the junction kept 7 bases outside the gene matches. As DNA, the CDR3 is TGTGCCAGCAGGAAGGACAGGGTTAGTCAGCCCCAGCATTTT. As protein: CASRKDRVSQPQHF. Using reference TRBV28 and TRBJ1-5 for the parts outside the CDR3, the full variable domain is DVKVTQSSRYLVKRTGEKVFLECVQDMDHENMFWYRQDPGLGLRLIYFSYDVKMKEKGDIPEGYSVSREKKERFSLILESASTNQTSMYLCASRKDRVSQPQHFGDGTRLSIL.

The chain carries TRBV7-2 and TRBJ1-5; D is unclear. V was pared by 8 bases and J by 2 bases, with 10 bases between. Looked up from germline, CDR1 is SGHTA and CDR2 is FQGNSA. The CDR3 loop spans 13 amino acids. CDR3 DNA: TGTGCCAGCGGACTTCGGGGCAATCAGCCCCAGCATTTT. It yields the protein CASGLRGNQPQHF.

This clone was counted a few times. V is TRBV6-4 and J is TRBJ1-1, with D unresolved. Trimming cost V 6 bases and J 1 base, with 9 bases left between them. Germline V gives CDR1 MRHNA, CDR2 SNTAGT. The CDR3 sequence is 13 residues long. CDR3 sequence reads: CASSARGNTEAFF. The CDR3 DNA follows: TGTGCCAGCAGCGCCAGAGGGAACACTGAAGCTTTCTTT.

The sample holds a few counts of this clone. One end of the junction does not line up with germline, which may come from a read error. This chain connects TRBV20-1 to TRBJ1-2, with D unclear. The germline CDR1 and CDR2 sequences are DFQATT and SNEGSKA (reference sequence). The CDR3 length is 11 residues. This chain's CDR3 is CSTSGYYGYTF. In DNA form, the CDR3 reads TGCAGTACTAGCGGATACTATGGCTACACCTTC.

J is TRBJ2-3 and V is TRBV4-2; 8 bases agree with TRBD2. Trimming removed 8 bases from V and 3 bases from J; junction bases left unmatched: 13. This CDR3 spans 16 amino acids. Germline V lookup: CDR1 LGHNA, CDR2 YNFKEQ. CDR3: CASEREIGFRTDTQYF. The CDR3 nucleotides are TGTGCCAGCGAGCGGGAGATCGGATTTAGGACAGATACGCAGTATTTT.

This clone was counted only a few times. This sequence joins TRBV19 and TRBJ2-7; maybe TRBD1 (8 bases). Germline lookup yields CDR1 LNHDA and CDR2 SQIVND (reference sequence). The CDR3 totals 15 residues. V lost 5 bases and J 5 bases, leaving 19 bases between the germline ends. The CDR3 loop reads CASSPRRTGRDEQYF. CDR3 in DNA: TGTGCCAGTAGTCCGCGTAGGACAGGGAGGGACGAGCAGTACTTC.

The chain has TRBV6-1 and TRBJ2-3; the D gene could be TRBD1 or TRBD2 (5 bases each). The CDR3 totals 13 residues. Per germline, CDR1 MNHNS and CDR2 SASEGT. V was trimmed by 11 bases and J by 6 bases, leaving 18 bases between them. CDR3 sequence (DNA): TGTGCCTGGGGACCTATCGGAGGTGATACGCAGTATTTT. This gives the protein CAWGPIGGDTQYF.

This clone was seen more than once but under ten times. The rearrangement uses TRBV7-2 and TRBJ2-5, with 9 bases matching TRBD1. The CDR3 totals 15 residues. Trimming removed 1 base from V and 4 bases from J; junction bases left unmatched: 4. Germline CDR1 SGHTA, CDR2 FQGNSA. The chain's CDR3 is CASSLVQGARETQYF. The CDR3 bases are TGTGCCAGCAGCTTAGTACAGGGGGCTCGAGAGACCCAGTACTTC.

This clone has more than one count but fewer than ten. The V call is TRBV11-2, the J call TRBJ2-1; tentative D call: TRBD2 (5 bases). The germline CDR1 and CDR2 sequences are SGHAT and FQNNGV. The CDR3 loop spans 15 amino acids. Between the trimmed V and J ends, which lost 4 bases and 3 bases, there was a span of 13 bases. The CDR3: CASSSWAGNYNEQFF. DNA of the CDR3: TGTGCCAGCAGCTCTTGGGCCGGGAACTACAATGAGCAGTTCTTC.